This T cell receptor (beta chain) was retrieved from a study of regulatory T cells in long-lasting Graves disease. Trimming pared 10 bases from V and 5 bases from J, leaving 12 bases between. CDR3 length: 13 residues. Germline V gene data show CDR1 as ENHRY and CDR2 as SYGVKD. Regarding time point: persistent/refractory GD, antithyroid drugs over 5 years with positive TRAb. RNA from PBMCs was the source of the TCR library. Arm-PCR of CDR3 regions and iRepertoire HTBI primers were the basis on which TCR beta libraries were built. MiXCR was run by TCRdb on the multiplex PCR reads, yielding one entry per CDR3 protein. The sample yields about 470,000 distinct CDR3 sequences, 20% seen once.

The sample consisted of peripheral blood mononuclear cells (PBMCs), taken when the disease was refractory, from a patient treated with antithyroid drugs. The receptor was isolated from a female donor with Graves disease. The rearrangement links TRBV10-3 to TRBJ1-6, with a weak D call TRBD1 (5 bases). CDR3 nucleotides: TGTGCCACTCAGGGTAGTGATAATTCACCCCTCCACTTT. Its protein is CATQGSDNSPLHF.